A single TCR beta chain is shown here with its context. This entry comes from a study of blood T cell repertoires in COVID-19. Per the study methods: Quantification of nucleated cells was approximated via reference gene primer amplification. Clones were read by immunoSEQ multiplex PCR, and TCRdb kept only the in-frame ones, dropping some. The V and J calls and clone size were taken over from that table, and D and trimming were inferred from the DNA. This sample has fewer than 600,000 clones; 88% occur once, and the top ten carry 1.5% to 2%. The source is a woman between 40 and 50 years old who had recovered from COVID-19. The specimen sequenced was PBMCs or T cells enriched from blood (not recorded which).

The DNA of the CDR3 is TGTGCCAGCAAATTCCAGGACAGGGTAACCGATGAGCAGTTCTTC. The encoded protein is CASKFQDRVTDEQFF. The genes are TRBV2 and TRBJ2-1; TRBD1 aligns across 8 bases. The germline V gene has CDR1 SNHLY and CDR2 FYNNEI. This CDR3 spans 15 amino acids. The V and J ends lost 7 bases and 8 bases, in that order; junction bases with no gene match: 13.